These 9 T cell receptor beta chains were all obtained from the same sample, sequenced in a study of blood T cell repertoires in COVID-19. Here immunoSEQ multiplex PCR was the method, and the copy in TCRdb shows in-frame clones only, minus some. The data hold around 250,000 clones, with roughly 84% observed a single time. Input material: peripheral blood. The source of these receptors is a woman aged 35 to 49 who had recovered from COVID-19.

The chain has TRBV7-2 and TRBJ1-5; D gene unclear. Germline values: CDR1 SGHTA, CDR2 FQGNSA. The V end lost 5 bases, the J end lost 0 bases, and 11 bases lay between the germline ends. This CDR3 comprises 15 residues. The chain's CDR3 is CASSQGSFSNQPQHF. The CDR3 DNA sequence: TGTGCCAGCAGCCAAGGGAGTTTTAGCAATCAGCCCCAGCATTTT.

The chain links TRBV12-5 to TRBJ2-3; D is perhaps TRBD2 (6 bases). The CDR3 is 16 residues long. CDR1 and CDR2 (germline): LGHNT, FRNRAP. Between the trimmed V and J ends, which lost 5 bases and 0 bases, there was a span of 15 bases. Here the CDR3 reads CASGPDWDLSTDTQYF. In nucleotides, the CDR3 is TGTGCTAGTGGTCCCGACTGGGACTTGAGCACAGATACGCAGTATTTT. Full variable domain (outside the CDR3, taken from reference TRBV12-5 and TRBJ2-3): DARVTQTPRHKVTEMGQEVTMRCQPILGHNTVFWYRQTMMQGLELLAYFRNRAPLDDSGMPKDRFSAEMPDATLATLKIQPSEPRDSAVYFCASGPDWDLSTDTQYFGPGTRLTVL.

The V call is TRBV6-5, the J call TRBJ2-1; TRBD1 might be the D (5 bases). Germline V lookup: CDR1 MNHEY, CDR2 SVGAGI. Trimming removed 6 bases at V and 4 bases at J, with 10 bases between. The CDR3 sequence is 13 residues long. CDR3 DNA: TGTGCCAGCAGAGAGGACAATTACAATGAGCAGTTCTTC. Protein product: CASREDNYNEQFF.

The chain links TRBV29-1 to TRBJ1-2; D perhaps matches TRBD1 (6 bases). Trimming stripped 6 bases from V and 4 bases from J, with 15 bases between. Germline CDR1 and CDR2: SQVTM and ANQGSEA. This CDR3 has 13 amino acids. In DNA form, the CDR3 reads TGCAGCGTCAGGGGAAGGATTGGCTATGGCTACACCTTC. Its protein product is CSVRGRIGYGYTF.

The chain couples TRBV6-5 to TRBJ1-2; tentative D call: TRBD1 (6 bases). Trimming took off 5 bases at V and 6 bases at J, with 10 bases between the two ends. This CDR3 has 12 amino acids. CDR1 is MNHEY and CDR2 is SVGAGI in the germline V gene. The chain's CDR3 is CASSRYRDGYTF. CDR3 DNA: TGTGCCAGCAGTAGATACAGGGATGGCTACACCTTC.

This chain joins TRBV18 and TRBJ2-1, with TRBD2 identical over 14 bases. Germline values: CDR1 KGHSH, CDR2 LQKENI. This CDR3 has 18 residues. Trimming took 6 bases from V and 0 from J; bases not matched to a gene: 7. CDR3 in amino acids: CASSPGTSGGSSYNEQFF. The CDR3 bases are TGTGCCAGCTCCCCAGGGACTAGCGGGGGCAGCTCCTACAATGAGCAGTTCTTC.

The chain is built from TRBV6-5 and TRBJ2-3; 8 positions agree with TRBD2. Looked up from germline, CDR1 is MNHEY and CDR2 is SVGAGI. CDR3 length: 16 residues. The J segment lost 2 bases and the V segment lost 0 bases, leaving 4 bases of the junction unmatched. In DNA, the CDR3 is TGTGCCAGCAGTTACTCTCCGGGGGGGCCCACAGATACGCAGTATTTT. This translates into CASSYSPGGPTDTQYF.

The chain has TRBV5-4 and TRBJ1-6; 7 bases align to TRBD1. The CDR3 runs 15 residues. Germline CDR1 is SGHNT and CDR2 is YYREEE (reference sequence). V was clipped by 0 bases and J by 8 bases; unmatched bases: 5. CDR3 DNA sequence: TGTGCCAGCAGCTTGGGACAGGGCCATTATTCACCCCTCCACTTT. Translating it yields CASSLGQGHYSPLHF.

The sample holds a few counts of this clone. This rearrangement joins TRBV24-1 to TRBJ1-5; tentative D call: TRBD1 (5 bases). CDR1 and CDR2 (germline): KGHDR, SFDVKD. V lost 4 bases and J 1 base, leaving 10 bases between the germline ends. This CDR3 has 15 residues. CDR3: CATSETRQSNQPQHF. Here the CDR3 DNA reads TGTGCCACCAGTGAAACGCGACAGAGCAATCAGCCCCAGCATTTT.